This T cell receptor beta chain was recorded in a study of Ad26.COV2.S vaccination and SARS-CoV-2 variants. The CDR3 length is 15 residues. Germline V lookup: CDR1 MNHEY, CDR2 SVGEGT. Deletions cut 6 bases from V and 5 bases from J, with 17 bases between. The repertoire was sequenced with immunoSEQ multiplex PCR; TCRdb's copy has only in-frame clones and lacks some. The data contain about 280,000 clones, 80% to 90% of them seen just once; the ten biggest clones take up about 3.1%. Treatment meaning: about 20 received Ad26.COV2.S at low or high dose, single or two shots; roughly five received placebo; per-sample allocation not given. All samples were drawn on day 63, counting from the first vaccine or placebo injection.

The sequenced sample was peripheral blood, obtained in a trial of Ad26.COV2.S vaccine versus placebo. The V call is TRBV6-2 or TRBV6-3, the J call TRBJ2-1; D is unresolved. The receptor was isolated from a person between 18 and 65 years old who received the Ad26.COV2.S COVID-19 vaccine or a placebo. The CDR3 nucleotides are TGTGCCAGCAGCCTCGTCGATTACACGGACAATGAGCAGTTCTTC. This codes for CASSLVDYTDNEQFF.